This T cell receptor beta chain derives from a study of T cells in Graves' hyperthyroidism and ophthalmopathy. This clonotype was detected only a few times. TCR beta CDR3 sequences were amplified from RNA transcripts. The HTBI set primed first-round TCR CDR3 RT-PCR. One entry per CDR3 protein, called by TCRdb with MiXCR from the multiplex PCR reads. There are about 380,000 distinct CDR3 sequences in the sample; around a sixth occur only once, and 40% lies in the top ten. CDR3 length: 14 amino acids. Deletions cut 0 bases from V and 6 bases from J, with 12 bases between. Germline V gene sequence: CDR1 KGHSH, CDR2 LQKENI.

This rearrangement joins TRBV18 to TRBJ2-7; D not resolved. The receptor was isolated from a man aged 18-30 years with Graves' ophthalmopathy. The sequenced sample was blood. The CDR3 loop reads CASSPPSGFFEQYF. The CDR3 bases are TGTGCCAGCTCACCACCGTCCGGGTTCTTCGAGCAGTACTTC.